Following are 16 T cell receptor beta chains from one sample sequenced in a study of blood T cell repertoires in COVID-19. Here immunoSEQ multiplex PCR was the method, and the copy in TCRdb shows in-frame clones only, minus some. The data contain roughly 250,000 clones, approximately 91% of them singletons. Sequences were obtained from PBMCs or T cells enriched from blood (not recorded which). All receptors derive from a woman aged 40 to 50 with acute COVID-19.

This chain joins TRBV7-9 and TRBJ2-5, with 9 bases that match TRBD2. The CDR3 runs to 17 residues. With V trimmed by 5 bases and J by 6 bases, 16 bases remained unmatched. From germline, CDR1 is SEHNR and CDR2 FQNEAQ (reference sequence). In DNA, the CDR3 is TGTGCCAGCAGCCCCCGGGTAGGAGTAGCGGGGGTGAAGACCCAGTACTTC. Protein: CASSPRVGVAGVKTQYF.

This clone has more than one count but fewer than ten. This sample also contains other DNA sequences that code for the same CDR3. The chain combines TRBV20-1 with TRBJ2-1, with D possibly matching TRBD2 (6 bases). Germline-derived CDR1 and CDR2 are DFQATT and SNEGSKA (reference sequence). The V end lost 3 bases, the J end lost 10 bases, and 10 bases lay between the germline ends. The CDR3 loop spans 11 amino acids. The CDR3 loop is CSASLATEQFF. DNA of the CDR3: TGCAGTGCTAGCCTAGCGACGGAGCAGTTCTTC.

The V and J genes are TRBV5-4 and TRBJ2-7; D is unclear. The CDR3 loop spans 14 amino acids. V was pared by 0 bases and J by 0 bases, with 7 bases between. Germline values: CDR1 SGHNT, CDR2 YYREEE (reference sequence). For the CDR3, the DNA is TGTGCCAGCAGCTTGGGTCGAGGCTCCTACGAGCAGTACTTC. Translated, it gives CASSLGRGSYEQYF.

This clone was counted a few times. The gene calls are TRBV28 and TRBJ1-2; a possible D gene is TRBD1 (6 bases). CDR3 size: 11 residues. Trimming cost V 4 bases and J 14 bases, with 14 bases left between them. Germline loops: CDR1 MDHEN, CDR2 SYDVKM. CDR3 in DNA: TGTGCCAGCAGTTCGCCTGGACAGAAAACCTTC. It specifies CASSSPGQKTF.

CDR3: CASSLEGTGELFF. In DNA, the CDR3 is TGTGCCAGCAGTTTGGAGGGAACCGGGGAGCTGTTTTTT. The rearrangement joins TRBV12-3 or TRBV12-4 to TRBJ2-2; perhaps TRBD2 as D (6 bases). Trimming removed 3 bases from V and 5 bases from J, with 7 bases in between. The length of the CDR3 is 13 residues.

This chain uses TRBV7-3 with TRBJ2-3; 8 nucleotides line up with TRBD1. The V segment lost 5 bases and the J segment 0 bases; nucleotides outside the gene matches: 13. The CDR3 is 18 residues long. Per the germline V gene, CDR1 is SGHTA and CDR2 is FQGTGA. The CDR3: CASSPTGTGTSSTDTQYF. CDR3 nucleotide sequence: TGTGCCAGCAGCCCAACCGGGACAGGAACATCTAGCACAGATACGCAGTATTTT.

The V call is TRBV28, the J call TRBJ1-2; tentative D call: TRBD1 (6 bases). Trimming shortened V by 6 bases and J by 4 bases, and 24 bases separated the two germline ends. The CDR3 runs 17 residues. Germline CDR1 is MDHEN and CDR2 is SYDVKM. CDR3 in DNA: TGTGCCAGCAGCGCCCTCATCCTGGGGGCGGGCGGCTATGGCTACACCTTC. It is translated as CASSALILGAGGYGYTF.

The chain uses TRBV7-6 and TRBJ1-2; TRBD1 matches 8 bases. Germline V lookup: CDR1 SGHVS, CDR2 FNYEAQ. Losses at the gene ends were 3 bases for V and 7 bases for J; bases not matched to a gene: 7. The CDR3 covers 14 residues. CDR3 sequence: CASSFLDRGGGYTF. CDR3 coding DNA: TGTGCCAGCAGCTTCCTTGACAGGGGAGGTGGCTACACCTTC.

This chain uses TRBV27 with TRBJ1-6; 8 nucleotides agree with TRBD1. There are 15 residues in the CDR3. The V gene's germline CDR1 is MNHEY and CDR2 SMNVEV (reference sequence). V shed 5 bases, J shed 6 bases, and the junction held 6 bases outside the gene matches. CDR3 sequence (DNA): TGTGCCAGCAGTCCATTCGACAGGGGTAATTCACCCCTCCACTTT. Encoded protein: CASSPFDRGNSPLHF.

The genes are TRBV5-1 and TRBJ1-2, with D possibly TRBD1 on 6 matching bases. CDR3 length equals 13 residues. The ends were cut back, 0 bases at V and 4 bases at J, with 7 bases in the middle. Germline CDR1 is SGHRS and CDR2 is YFSETQ. DNA of the CDR3: TGCGCCAGCAGCTTGGGGGACACCTATGGCTACACCTTC. Its translation is CASSLGDTYGYTF.

The J gene is TRBJ1-5, the V gene TRBV6-6; TRBD1 matches at 9 bases. Germline CDR1 is MNHNY and CDR2 is SVGAGI (reference sequence). The CDR3 spans 15 residues. V dropped 8 bases and J dropped 3; count of bases not matched to a gene: 8. CDR3 nucleotides: TGTGCCAGCGGAGAGGGGGACAGGGTCAATCAGCCCCAGCATTTT. It translates to CASGEGDRVNQPQHF.

The V gene is TRBV23-1, the J gene TRBJ2-7; a possible D gene is TRBD1 (5 bases). TRBV23-1 is identified as an open reading frame with a role that is uncertain. The length of the CDR3 is 14 residues. V lost 0 bases to trimming and J lost 0 bases, with 6 bases between them. The chain's CDR3 is CASSQSGRSYEQYF. In DNA, the CDR3 is TGCGCCAGCAGTCAATCGGGGCGCTCCTACGAGCAGTACTTC.

This clone was detected only a few times. This chain links TRBV4-2 with TRBJ2-7; D is ambiguous. Germline CDR1 and CDR2: LGHNA and YNFKEQ. This CDR3 has 15 amino acids. V dropped 1 base and J dropped 4 bases, with 14 bases sitting between them. The CDR3, as DNA: TGTGCCAGCAGCCAAGTCCCAGAACCTCAATACGAGCAGTACTTC. It specifies CASSQVPEPQYEQYF.

The chain has TRBV3-1 (or the pseudogene TRBV3-2) and TRBJ1-6; 7 nucleotides line up with TRBD1. The CDR3 is 14 amino acids. The V and J ends lost 5 bases and 13 bases, in that order; junction bases with no gene match: 11. CDR1 LGHDT and CDR2 YNNKEL come from the germline V gene (reference sequence). The CDR3 reads CASSGPGQQFPLHF. As DNA, the CDR3 is TGTGCCAGCAGCGGGCCGGGACAGCAGTTTCCCCTCCACTTT.

The chain carries TRBV19 and TRBJ1-5; 9 bases fit TRBD1. V lost 5 bases, J lost 7 bases, and 9 bases stayed unmatched. This CDR3 is 15 amino acids long. Germline CDR1 reads LNHDA; CDR2 reads SQIVND (reference sequence). DNA for the CDR3: TGTGCCAGTAGTCTTCGTCCCGGGACAGGGCAGCCCCAGCATTTT. Translating gives CASSLRPGTGQPQHF.

The chain recombines TRBV19 with TRBJ1-2; D remains unclear. CDR3 length: 14 amino acids. Trimming shortened V by 5 bases and J by 0 bases, and 10 bases separated the two germline ends. The germline CDR1 and CDR2 sequences are LNHDA and SQIVND (reference sequence). The DNA of the CDR3 is TGTGCCAGTAGTTCGTCGCAGGCTAACTATGGCTACACCTTC. The encoded protein is CASSSSQANYGYTF.